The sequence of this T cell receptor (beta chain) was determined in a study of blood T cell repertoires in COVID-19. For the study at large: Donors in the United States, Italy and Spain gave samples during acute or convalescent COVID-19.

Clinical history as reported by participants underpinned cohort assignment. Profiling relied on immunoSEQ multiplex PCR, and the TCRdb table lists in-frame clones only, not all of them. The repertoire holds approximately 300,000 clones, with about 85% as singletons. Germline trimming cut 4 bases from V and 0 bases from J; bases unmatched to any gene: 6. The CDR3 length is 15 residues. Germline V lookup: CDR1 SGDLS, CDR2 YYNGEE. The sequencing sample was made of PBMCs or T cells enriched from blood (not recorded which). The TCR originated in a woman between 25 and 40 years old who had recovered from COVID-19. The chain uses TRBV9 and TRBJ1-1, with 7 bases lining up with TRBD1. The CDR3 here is CASSPEGQMNTEAFF. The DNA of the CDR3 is TGTGCCAGCAGCCCCGAGGGACAGATGAACACTGAAGCTTTCTTT. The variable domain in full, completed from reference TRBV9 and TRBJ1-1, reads DSGVTQTPKHLITATGQRVTLRCSPRSGDLSVYWYQQSLDQGLQFLIQYYNGEERAKGNILERFSAQQFPDLHSELNLSSLELGDSALYFCASSPEGQMNTEAFFGQGTRLTVV.